A selection of T cell receptor beta chains follows, all from one sample in a study of blood T cell repertoires in COVID-19. Sequencing used immunoSEQ multiplex PCR; TCRdb keeps in-frame clones, though not all of them. This table has 250,000 to 350,000 clones, about 87% appearing once. The sequencing sample was made of peripheral blood. The receptors come from a woman aged 45 to 65 who had recovered from COVID-19. CDR3s include the opening cysteine and the closing phenylalanine or tryptophan. A D gene is named only where the DNA matches it firmly. Only part of the rows carry a size: once, few, many, or a class if the clone is expanded.

-,TRBV30,TRBJ2-3,-,CAWSPGPEADTQYF,TGTGCCTGGAGTCCGGGCCCGGAGGCAGATACGCAGTATTTT
-,TRBV7-8,TRBJ2-1,-,CASSPRVSTDEQFF,TGTGCCAGCAGCCCCCGCGTTAGTACCGATGAGCAGTTCTTC
-,TRBV18,TRBJ1-1,-,CASSPAAAGASEAFF,TGTGCCAGCTCACCAGCGGCGGCGGGTGCGTCTGAAGCTTTCTTT
few,TRBV27,TRBJ1-4,TRBD1,CASKTGEKLFF,TGTGCCAGCAAGACAGGGGAAAAACTGTTTTTT
-,TRBV2,TRBJ1-4,TRBD1,CASRGTGAALPLNEKLFF,TGTGCCAGCAGGGGAACAGGGGCCGCCCTCCCCCTTAATGAAAAACTGTTTTTT
-,TRBV27,TRBJ2-1,TRBD1,CASSLDRGGNEQFF,TGTGCCAGCAGTTTAGACAGGGGGGGCAATGAGCAGTTCTTC
-,TRBV7-2,TRBJ2-7,TRBD1,CASSFRQGHEQYF,TGTGCCAGCAGCTTTCGACAGGGACACGAGCAGTACTTC
-,TRBV3-1/TRBV3-2,TRBJ2-7,TRBD2,CASSQEHWGGYEQYF,TGTGCCAGCAGCCAAGAGCACTGGGGGGGCTACGAGCAGTACTTC
-,TRBV15,TRBJ2-2,-,CATSRGRLPVTGELFF,TGTGCCACCAGCAGAGGGAGGCTCCCTGTCACCGGGGAGCTGTTTTTT
-,TRBV18,TRBJ2-7,-,CASSPPRQEGDEQYF,TGTGCCAGCTCACCACCAAGACAGGAAGGGGACGAGCAGTACTTC
-,TRBV19,TRBJ2-2,TRBD1,CASSMGQGRGGELFF,TGTGCCAGTAGTATGGGACAGGGTCGAGGCGGGGAGCTGTTTTTT
-,TRBV5-1,TRBJ2-7,TRBD1,CASSSDRGLNYEQYF,TGCGCCAGCAGCTCGGACAGGGGGCTGAACTACGAGCAGTACTTC
-,TRBV6-6,TRBJ1-1,-,CASSRQILNTEAFF,TGTGCCAGCAGTCGACAGATTTTGAACACTGAAGCTTTCTTT
many,TRBV27,TRBJ1-6,TRBD1,CASSLGTVYNSPLHF,TGTGCCAGCAGTTTAGGGACAGTTTATAATTCACCCCTCCACTTT
-,TRBV6-5,TRBJ2-1,TRBD1,CASDPGTGNIYEQFF,TGTGCCAGCGACCCCGGGACAGGGAATATCTATGAGCAGTTCTTC
-,TRBV4-1,TRBJ2-7,TRBD1,CASSQRDRAHEQYF,TGCGCCAGCAGCCAGAGGGACAGGGCCCACGAGCAGTACTTC
-,TRBV3-1/TRBV3-2,TRBJ1-1,-,CASSQTTVMNTEAFF,TGTGCCAGCAGCCAAACCACTGTGATGAACACTGAAGCTTTCTTT
-,TRBV7-2,TRBJ1-4,-,CASSLAVGEKTKLFF,TGTGCCAGCAGCTTAGCGGTTGGAGAGAAAACTAAACTGTTTTTT
-,TRBV27,TRBJ2-7,-,CASSFGGAEQYF,TGTGCCAGCAGTTTCGGCGGGGCCGAGCAGTACTTC
-,TRBV28,TRBJ1-2,TRBD1,CASSSGTGGYGYTF,TGTGCCAGCAGTTCCGGGACAGGGGGCTATGGCTACACCTTC
-,TRBV6-5,TRBJ1-3,-,CASSYSDRFSGNTIYF,TGTGCCAGCAGTTACTCAGACAGGTTCTCTGGAAACACCATATATTTT
-,TRBV28,TRBJ2-1,TRBD2,CASSSPSGTYNEQFF,TGTGCCAGCAGTTCCCCTAGCGGTACCTACAATGAGCAGTTCTTC
once,TRBV18,TRBJ1-2,TRBD1,CASSPGQPYGYTF,TGTGCCAGCTCACCGGGACAGCCCTATGGCTACACCTTC
-,TRBV6-5,TRBJ1-4,TRBD1,CASRDGQGRNEKLFF,TGTGCCAGCAGAGATGGACAGGGGAGGAATGAAAAACTGTTTTTT
-,TRBV7-6,TRBJ2-5,TRBD1,CASSLDQGARETQYF,TGTGCCAGCAGCTTAGATCAGGGGGCAAGGGAGACCCAGTACTTC
-,TRBV27,TRBJ1-6,TRBD1,CASSYRHTGDVQSPLHF,TGTGCCAGCAGTTACCGCCATACAGGGGACGTCCAATCACCCCTCCACTTT
-,TRBV2,TRBJ1-5,-,CASSGGRAWEQPQHF,TGTGCCAGCAGTGGGGGCAGGGCGTGGGAACAGCCCCAGCATTTT
-,TRBV28,TRBJ1-5,-,CASSAGRYHPNQPQHF,TGTGCCAGCAGTGCGGGCCGCTACCATCCGAATCAGCCCCAGCATTTT
few,TRBV28,TRBJ2-1,-,CASRPTSRDEQFF,TGTGCCAGCAGACCTACTAGCAGGGATGAGCAGTTCTTC
few,TRBV28,TRBJ2-3,-,CASRRTGTDTQYF,TGTGCCAGCAGGCGAACAGGCACAGATACGCAGTATTTT
few,TRBV6-5,TRBJ1-2,-,CASTLGTRGYTF,TGTGCCAGCACACTGGGGACTCGTGGCTACACCTTC
-,TRBV7-2,TRBJ2-5,TRBD1,CASSQGTAETQYF,TGTGCCAGCAGCCAAGGGACAGCAGAGACCCAGTACTTC
-,TRBV7-2,TRBJ2-3,TRBD2,CASSFRGREGLDTQYF,TGTGCCAGCAGCTTCCGGGGGCGGGAGGGCCTTGATACGCAGTATTTT
-,TRBV18,TRBJ1-1,-,CASSKGEGDTEAFF,TGTGCCAGCTCAAAGGGCGAGGGGGACACTGAAGCTTTCTTT
-,TRBV2,TRBJ1-4,TRBD1,CASSVRGQGAATNEKLFF,TGTGCCAGCAGTGTTAGGGGACAGGGGGCAGCAACTAATGAAAAACTGTTTTTT
once,TRBV3-1/TRBV3-2,TRBJ2-7,-,CASSPVGGGGYEQYF,TGTGCCAGCAGTCCCGTTGGAGGGGGCGGGTACGAGCAGTACTTC
-,TRBV7-2,TRBJ2-5,-,CASSRPRYQETQYF,TGTGCCAGCAGCCGCCCCAGATACCAAGAGACCCAGTACTTC
-,TRBV6-6,TRBJ1-6,-,CASSYSTGDSPLHF,TGTGCCAGCAGTTACTCCACAGGCGATTCACCCCTCCACTTT
-,TRBV4-3,TRBJ2-7,TRBD1,CASSQYRGVYEQYF,TGCGCCAGCAGCCAATACAGGGGTGTCTACGAGCAGTACTTC
-,TRBV7-9,TRBJ2-7,-,CASSLAGVSEQYF,TGTGCCAGCAGCTTAGCCGGGGTTTCAGAGCAGTACTTC
-,TRBV23-1,TRBJ1-2,TRBD1,CASSPAGGAGYGYTF,TGCGCCAGCAGCCCAGCAGGGGGCGCGGGGTATGGCTACACCTTC
-,TRBV6-5,TRBJ1-4,TRBD1,CASSTPGQGREKLFF,TGTGCCAGCAGTACGCCGGGACAGGGAAGGGAAAAACTGTTTTTT
-,TRBV7-2,TRBJ1-5,-,CASSLAGGSHQPQHF,TGTGCCAGCAGCTTAGCGGGAGGCAGCCATCAGCCCCAGCATTTT
-,TRBV19,TRBJ1-2,TRBD1,CASSPSGTGLRGYGYTF,TGTGCCAGTAGTCCGTCGGGGACAGGTCTCCGGGGCTATGGCTACACCTTC
-,TRBV9,TRBJ2-1,TRBD2,CASSPRWETGGAEQFF,TGTGCCAGCAGCCCAAGGTGGGAGACGGGGGGGGCTGAGCAGTTCTTC
-,TRBV19,TRBJ2-1,-,CASSDPRRGNEQFF,TGTGCCAGTAGTGACCCGAGGAGGGGAAATGAGCAGTTCTTC
-,TRBV28,TRBJ2-5,TRBD1,CASITGGQETQYF,TGTGCCAGCATAACAGGGGGCCAAGAGACCCAGTACTTC
-,TRBV5-6,TRBJ2-1,TRBD2,CASSLGGGAYNEQFF,TGTGCCAGCAGCTTGGGCGGGGGGGCTTACAATGAGCAGTTCTTC
-,TRBV30,TRBJ1-3,-,CAWISGGGNTIYF,TGTGCCTGGATCAGCGGGGGCGGAAACACCATATATTTT
-,TRBV7-2,TRBJ2-2,-,CASSPQGTGELFF,TGTGCCAGCAGCCCACAGGGAACCGGGGAGCTGTTTTTT
-,TRBV15,TRBJ1-2,TRBD1,CATSRVRQGMEGYTF,TGTGCCACCAGCAGAGTGAGACAGGGGATGGAGGGCTACACCTTC